Only one count was recorded for the clone carrying this T cell receptor beta chain. Germline V gene data show CDR1 as LNHDA and CDR2 as SQIVND (reference sequence). The CDR3 loop spans 13 amino acids. V lost 7 bases, J lost 7 bases, and 14 bases lay in between. This sample was included in a study of control samples from healthy donors and cancer patients. Using immunoSEQ multiplex PCR, the repertoire was profiled, and TCRdb retains in-frame clones only, with some absent. The table lists 98,000 or so clones, 88% of them singletons. The sample comprised blood. This receptor was identified in a woman aged 65 to 85 in good health. The chain joins TRBV19 to TRBJ1-5; no clear D gene. This CDR3 reads CASTPTLGQPQHF. CDR3 nucleotide sequence: TGTGCCAGTACCCCTACCCTGGGACAGCCCCAGCATTTT.